This T cell receptor beta chain was sequenced for a study of shared clonotypes between healthy human individuals. The V end lost 6 bases, the J end lost 5 bases, and 16 bases lay between the germline ends. CDR3 length: 14 amino acids. Germline V lookup: CDR1 MNHNS, CDR2 SASEGT. TCRdb keeps only in-frame clones here, not all; method: immunoSEQ multiplex PCR. The top ten hold 9.5% to 15% of the sample, which has fewer than 500,000 clones, 60% to 80% seen once. This TCR came from a middle-aged woman in good health. Some clones in this sample may be carry-over from other donors' samples. The chain uses TRBV6-1 and TRBJ1-1; D gene uncertain. What was sequenced was PBMCs. The CDR3 DNA reads as TGTGCCAGCAGATCGATCCCCCGGGTAACTGAAGCTTTCTTT. This encodes CASRSIPRVTEAFF.